This entry describes one T cell receptor beta chain. Its antigen is currently unknown. This sample was taken from a study of shared clonotypes between healthy human individuals. Study-level information: CD4 naive and memory got three plates each, CD8 naive two, CD8 memory one.

V lost 4 bases and J lost 7, with 11 bases in between. Per the germline V gene, CDR1 is MNHNS and CDR2 is SASEGT. The CDR3 spans 13 residues. Profiling relied on immunoSEQ multiplex PCR, and the TCRdb table lists in-frame clones only, not all of them. The sample lists approximately 2.1 million clones, 85% to 95% occurring once. In the CD4+ fraction, cells were divided into CD45RA+ naive and CD45RA-negative memory subsets. Regarding the study as a whole: Although depth was large, rarefaction showed that sequencing of the sorted subsets was incomplete. A few donors had about 5% of their naive CD4 clonotypes in common.

Sequencing input: naive CD4+ T cells from PBMCs. Described subset: CD45RA+ positively selected. This TCR was sampled from a man aged 18 to 30 in good health. Some clones in this sample may be carry-over from other donors' samples. The chain recombines TRBV6-1 with TRBJ1-5; the D gene is possibly TRBD1 (6 bases). The CDR3 nucleotides read TGTGCCAGCAGTGTAGGGGGGGAACAGCCCCAGCATTTT. Translated: CASSVGGEQPQHF.